This TCR beta chain was identified during a study of cytomegalovirus exposure and HLA in healthy donors. Points on this clone: The target antigen is unknown.

Study results and limitations: TCR beta chains numbering some 160 were designated cytomegalovirus-associated. The TCR clusters that emerged in the first cohort tended, a later analysis found, to co-occur in the approximately 130 validation repertoires. Testing in vitro showed three CMV-associated chains specific for CMV antigens.

V lost 5 bases and J 2 bases, leaving 10 bases between the germline ends. The CDR3 loop spans 14 amino acids. CDR1 LNHDA and CDR2 SQIVND come from the germline V gene (reference sequence). The donors were in the approximately 120-subject validation cohort; that cohort was separate from the roughly 660-subject first cohort. Sequencing was performed with immunoSEQ multiplex PCR; in TCRdb, only in-frame clones are kept and a portion is missing. This table has some 79,000 clones, over 90% appearing once. The sequencing sample was made of PBMCs. This clonotype originated in a young woman in good health and CMV-seropositive. The chain couples TRBV19 to TRBJ1-3; no definite D call. CDR3 region: CASSPTGTGNTIYF. DNA of the CDR3: TGTGCCAGTAGTCCGACGGGGACTGGAAACACCATATATTTT.